This T cell receptor (beta chain) is from a study of T cells after somatic rescue of genetic block. Deletions cut 3 bases from V and 3 bases from J, with 9 bases between. Per the germline V gene, CDR1 is KGHSH and CDR2 is LQKENI. The length of the CDR3 is 13 residues. Sequencing used immunoSEQ multiplex PCR; TCRdb keeps in-frame clones, though not all of them. Among 12,000 to 15,000 clones listed, more than 65% were seen once. The material sequenced was peripheral blood mononuclear cells (PBMCs). The TCR originated in a boy aged 5 to 17. This chain joins TRBV18 and TRBJ2-7; D may be TRBD1 (5 bases). CDR3 residues: CASSPPGLYEQYF. The CDR3 DNA follows: TGTGCCAGCTCACCGCCAGGGCTCTACGAGCAGTACTTC.